Below, 29 T cell receptor beta chains from the same sample are listed, as sequenced in a study of blood T cell repertoires in COVID-19. Generated by immunoSEQ multiplex PCR, the TCRdb table keeps only in-frame clones and is missing some. This sample carries some 250,000 clones, around 90% of them seen once, and the ten largest clones take about 0.8%. Sequencing was carried out using peripheral blood. These receptors came from a woman in her twenties or thirties with acute or convalescent COVID-19.

The chain recombines TRBV15 with TRBJ2-7, with 11 bases fitting TRBD2. Per the germline V gene, CDR1 is LNHNV and CDR2 is YYDKDF (reference sequence). This CDR3 region has 15 residues. Unmatched junction bases numbered 4, after V lost 3 bases and J lost 3 bases. CDR3 bases: TGTGCCACCAGCAGGGCTAGCGGGAGGATCTACGAGCAGTACTTC. It specifies CATSRASGRIYEQYF. Full variable domain (rest looked up from reference TRBV15 and TRBJ2-7): DAMVIQNPRYQVTQFGKPVTLSCSQTLNHNVMYWYQQKSSQAPKLLFHYYDKDFNNEADTPDNFQSRRPNTSFCFLDIRSPGLGDTAMYLCATSRASGRIYEQYFGPGTRLTVT.

This sequence joins TRBV7-8 and TRBJ2-3; TRBD2 aligns across 8 bases. Germline V gene data show CDR1 as SGHVS and CDR2 as FQNEAQ. The CDR3 totals 19 residues. Losses at the gene ends were 3 bases for V and 0 bases for J; bases not matched to a gene: 14. DNA for the CDR3: TGTGCCAGCAGCTTTCCTCTAGCGGGCGATCTTTCTAGCACAGATACGCAGTATTTT. Its protein product is CASSFPLAGDLSSTDTQYF.

This clone turned up a few times. The chain carries TRBV14 and TRBJ2-1; TRBD2 aligns across 9 bases. This CDR3 has 13 residues. The germline gives CDR1 SGHDN, CDR2 FVKESK. V gave up 0 bases and J gave up 10 bases; unmatched junction bases: 1. Written as DNA, the CDR3 is TGTGCCAGCAGCCAAGATCTAGCGGGAGAGCAGTTCTTC. This translates into CASSQDLAGEQFF. The complete variable domain, with remaining parts taken from reference TRBV14 and TRBJ2-1, reads EAGVTQFPSHSVIEKGQTVTLRCDPISGHDNLYWYRRVMGKEIKFLLHFVKESKQDESGMPNNRFLAERTGGTYSTLKVQPAELEDSGVYFCASSQDLAGEQFFGPGTRLTVL.

The J gene is TRBJ2-7, the V gene TRBV5-6, with TRBD2 as a possible D gene (6 bases). This CDR3 is 13 amino acids long. V was pared by 0 bases and J by 6 bases, with 10 bases between. Germline CDR1 reads SGHDT; CDR2 reads YYEEEE. CDR3 sequence: CASSLATGGEQYF. The DNA of the CDR3 is TGTGCCAGCAGCTTGGCCACCGGGGGCGAGCAGTACTTC.

The chain is built from TRBV6-5 and TRBJ1-1; no definite D call. Trimming pared 7 bases from V and 0 bases from J, leaving 15 bases between. The CDR3 totals 15 residues. CDR1 and CDR2 from the germline V gene are MNHEY and SVGAGI. The CDR3 nucleotides are TGTGCCAGCACCCCAAGCGGCAGATTGAACACTGAAGCTTTCTTT. Its translation: CASTPSGRLNTEAFF.

The chain links TRBV6-5 to TRBJ1-6; tentative D call: TRBD1 (5 bases). The CDR3 has 14 amino acids. CDR1 and CDR2 (germline): MNHEY, SVGAGI. V gave up 8 bases and J gave up 5 bases, with 13 bases separating them. CDR3 coding DNA: TGTGCCAGCGGAAGACAGCGAGATAATTCACCCCTCCACTTT. This sequence encodes CASGRQRDNSPLHF.

This chain connects TRBV6-1 to TRBJ2-1; 12 nucleotides match TRBD2. This CDR3 comprises 17 residues. With 1 base clipped from V and 6 bases from J, the junction kept 7 bases outside the gene matches. The germline V gene has CDR1 MNHNS and CDR2 SASEGT. CDR3 sequence reads: CASSEVLPSGRANEQFF. The CDR3, as DNA: TGTGCCAGCAGTGAAGTACTACCTAGCGGGAGGGCCAATGAGCAGTTCTTC.

Here the CDR3 DNA reads TGTGCCAGCACGGGGTCCTCGGGGACCCAGTACTTC. Residues: CASTGSSGTQYF. The chain joins TRBV11-3 to TRBJ2-5, with D tentatively TRBD2 (5 bases). Looked up from germline, CDR1 is SGHNT and CDR2 is YENEEA. The CDR3 spans 12 residues. Between the trimmed V and J ends, which lost 7 bases and 7 bases, there was a span of 13 bases.

This clone is a singleton in its sample. The chain employs TRBV6-5 and TRBJ1-1; no clear D. Germline loops: CDR1 MNHEY, CDR2 SVGAGI. This CDR3 contains 14 residues. V shed 0 bases and J shed 1 base, with 6 bases lying between them. The CDR3 loop is CASSYSPGNTEAFF. CDR3 DNA sequence: TGTGCCAGCAGTTACTCACCGGGGAACACTGAAGCTTTCTTT.

V gene TRBV11-3 combines with J gene TRBJ2-6; 10 bases match TRBD1. Germline-derived CDR1 and CDR2 are SGHNT and YENEEA. The ends lost 0 bases at V and 1 base at J; junction bases unmatched: 6. The CDR3 consists of 19 residues. CDR3: CASSLDPRQGASGANVLTF. CDR3 bases: TGTGCCAGCAGCTTAGATCCTCGACAGGGGGCGTCTGGGGCCAACGTCCTGACTTTC.

Notes on this clone: Within the sample, other DNA sequences also encode this same CDR3. The chain uses TRBV7-2 and TRBJ1-5, with 7 nucleotides matching TRBD1. The J segment lost 2 bases and the V segment lost 4 bases, leaving 2 bases of the junction unmatched. The CDR3 is 14 amino acids. The germline gives CDR1 SGHTA, CDR2 FQGNSA. Here the CDR3 DNA reads TGTGCCAGCAGCTCAACAGGGGGCAATCAGCCCCAGCATTTT. It translates to CASSSTGGNQPQHF.

V is TRBV27 and J is TRBJ1-1, with D possibly being TRBD1 (5 bases). V was trimmed by 5 bases and J by 5 bases, leaving 18 bases between them. The germline CDR1 and CDR2 sequences are MNHEY and SMNVEV (reference sequence). There are 15 residues in the CDR3. This chain's CDR3 is CASSATRGGRTEAFF. The CDR3 bases are TGTGCCAGCAGTGCGACGAGGGGCGGGAGGACTGAAGCTTTCTTT.

The chain joins TRBV27 to TRBJ1-1, with 7 bases identical to TRBD1. V was clipped by 3 bases and J by 8 bases; unmatched bases: 3. CDR3 length equals 12 residues. In germline, CDR1 is MNHEY, CDR2 SMNVEV (reference sequence). The CDR3 region has the DNA TGTGCCAGCAGTTTCGTAGGGGGCGAAGCTTTCTTT. This translates into CASSFVGGEAFF.

CDR3 residues: CASRGRGVNQPQHF. Here the CDR3 DNA reads TGTGCCAGCAGGGGGAGGGGAGTCAATCAGCCCCAGCATTTT. The V gene is TRBV2, the J gene TRBJ1-5; tentative D call: TRBD1 (5 bases). Trimming pared 6 bases from V and 3 bases from J, leaving 12 bases between. Germline V gives CDR1 SNHLY, CDR2 FYNNEI. The CDR3 runs 14 residues.

The rearrangement uses TRBV4-2 and TRBJ2-3; maybe TRBD1 (5 bases). V lost 0 bases, J lost 3 bases, and 16 bases lay in between. The CDR3 loop spans 17 amino acids. Germline loops: CDR1 LGHNA, CDR2 YNFKEQ. The CDR3 DNA reads as TGTGCCAGCAGCCAAGATGGGGCGGCAATACTAACAGATACGCAGTATTTT. It codes for CASSQDGAAILTDTQYF.

The chain has TRBV5-6 and TRBJ2-1; TRBD2 matches at 8 bases. CDR3 length equals 14 residues. Germline V gene sequence: CDR1 SGHDT, CDR2 YYEEEE. Trimming at V came to 1 base and at J to 10 bases, leaving 7 bases not matched to a gene. CDR3 coding DNA: TGTGCCAGCAGCTTGTCTAGCGGGCTGGGGGAGCAGTTCTTC. Translated, it gives CASSLSSGLGEQFF.

The CDR3 loop is CATSDPGQGGNEQFF. The CDR3 DNA is TGTGCCACCAGTGATCCGGGACAGGGTGGAAATGAGCAGTTCTTC. V is TRBV24-1 and J is TRBJ2-1, with TRBD1 matching 9 bases. Germline CDR1 reads KGHDR; CDR2 reads SFDVKD. The V segment lost 3 bases and the J segment 7 bases; nucleotides outside the gene matches: 6. CDR3 length: 15 residues.

This chain's CDR3 is CASRLAGGPNEQFF. The CDR3 bases are TGTGCCAGTCGACTAGCGGGAGGGCCCAATGAGCAGTTCTTC. The chain uses TRBV27 and TRBJ2-1; TRBD2 agrees at 14 bases. The CDR3 runs to 14 residues. The V segment lost 9 bases and the J segment 6 bases; nucleotides outside the gene matches: 4. Looked up from germline, CDR1 is MNHEY and CDR2 is SMNVEV (reference sequence).

The CDR3 coding sequence is TGTGCCAGCAGCTTGGCGGGACTAGCGGGATCCGAGCAGTACTTC. The encoded protein is CASSLAGLAGSEQYF. This chain uses TRBV5-4 with TRBJ2-7; TRBD2 agrees at 13 bases. Losses at the gene ends were 0 bases for V and 6 bases for J; bases not matched to a gene: 3. From germline, CDR1 is SGHNT and CDR2 YYREEE (reference sequence). The CDR3 contains 15 residues.

V gene TRBV27 combines with J gene TRBJ2-7, with TRBD1 matching 7 bases. Germline CDR1 is MNHEY and CDR2 is SMNVEV (reference sequence). J gave up 3 bases and V 6 bases, and 8 bases lay outside the gene matches. The CDR3 extends over 14 amino acids. The CDR3 here is CASRTLTGYYEQYF. CDR3 nucleotides: TGTGCCAGCAGGACCTTGACAGGGTACTACGAGCAGTACTTC.

The chain employs TRBV15 and TRBJ2-5; D is unclear. This CDR3 comprises 15 residues. The germline V gene has CDR1 LNHNV and CDR2 YYDKDF (reference sequence). The ends were cut back, 0 bases at V and 2 bases at J, with 10 bases in the middle. CDR3 protein: CATSRDRSAQETQYF. The CDR3 DNA follows: TGTGCCACCAGCAGAGATAGGAGCGCACAAGAGACCCAGTACTTC.

This sequence joins TRBV19 and TRBJ2-3; 9 bases are shared with TRBD2. This CDR3 region has 14 residues. V lost 9 bases, J lost 3 bases, and 7 bases stayed unmatched. Per the germline V gene, CDR1 is LNHDA and CDR2 is SQIVND (reference sequence). Here the CDR3 reads CASDFSGRTDTQYF. CDR3 sequence (DNA): TGTGCCAGCGATTTTAGCGGGAGAACAGATACGCAGTATTTT.

About this clone: The sample holds other DNA sequences that translate to the same CDR3. The gene calls are TRBV5-1 and TRBJ2-3; TRBD2 agrees at 12 bases. The CDR3 length is 14 residues. The trim removed 4 bases at V and 3 bases at J, leaving 0 bases unmatched. Germline values: CDR1 SGHRS, CDR2 YFSETQ. CDR3: CASSLAGGTDTQYF. CDR3 coding DNA: TGCGCCAGCAGCCTAGCGGGGGGGACAGATACGCAGTATTTT.

The chain couples TRBV19 to TRBJ1-5; D is uncertain. Trimming left V 2 bases short and J 3 bases short, with 11 bases between. Germline assignment: CDR1 LNHDA and CDR2 SQIVND (reference sequence). The CDR3 sequence is 15 residues long. CDR3: CASSIPGRDNQPQHF. CDR3 DNA sequence: TGTGCCAGTAGTATACCGGGGAGGGACAATCAGCCCCAGCATTTT.

The V call is TRBV2, the J call TRBJ2-1; 8 bases fit TRBD2. Per germline, CDR1 SNHLY and CDR2 FYNNEI. J gave up 0 bases and V 7 bases, and 8 bases lay outside the gene matches. This CDR3 spans 16 amino acids. The CDR3 here is CASIDQAGDSYNEQFF. Here the CDR3 DNA reads TGTGCCAGCATCGACCAAGCGGGAGACTCCTACAATGAGCAGTTCTTC.

The gene calls are TRBV6-2 or TRBV6-3 and TRBJ2-7, with D possibly being TRBD2 (5 bases). Between the trimmed V and J ends, which lost 0 bases and 1 base, there was a span of 22 bases. The CDR3 spans 19 residues. The germline gives CDR1 MNHEY, CDR2 SVGEGT. The CDR3 here is CASSYSTGIVGDISYEQYF. The CDR3 nucleotides are TGTGCCAGCAGTTACTCGACGGGGATTGTAGGAGATATATCCTACGAGCAGTACTTC.

The chain has TRBV19 and TRBJ1-4, with D perhaps matching TRBD1 (5 bases). The germline CDR1 and CDR2 sequences are LNHDA and SQIVND (reference sequence). V lost 1 base and J lost 6, with 15 bases in between. The CDR3 runs 16 residues. The CDR3 loop reads CASSIVSGRGYEKLFF. CDR3 coding DNA: TGTGCCAGTAGTATAGTATCCGGGAGGGGTTATGAAAAACTGTTTTTT. The variable domain in full, with the rest retrieved from reference TRBV19 and TRBJ1-4, is DGGITQSPKYLFRKEGQNVTLSCEQNLNHDAMYWYRQDPGQGLRLIYYSQIVNDFQKGDIAEGYSVSREKKESFPLTVTSAQKNPTAFYLCASSIVSGRGYEKLFFGSGTQLSVL.

The chain employs TRBV7-9 and TRBJ2-1; D is possibly TRBD1 (6 bases). The CDR3 covers 16 residues. Germline CDR1 is SEHNR and CDR2 is FQNEAQ (reference sequence). Between the trimmed V and J ends, which lost 2 bases and 0 bases, there was a span of 11 bases. The CDR3 protein is CASSLIRGGSYNEQFF. For the CDR3, the DNA is TGTGCCAGCAGCTTAATCAGGGGCGGCTCCTACAATGAGCAGTTCTTC.

V and J are TRBV5-6 and TRBJ2-1; 8 nucleotides match TRBD1. From germline, CDR1 is SGHDT and CDR2 YYEEEE. J gave up 1 base and V 3 bases, and 6 bases lay outside the gene matches. This CDR3 comprises 16 residues. The CDR3: CASSSRTGISYNEQFF. The DNA for the CDR3 is TGTGCCAGCAGCTCACGGACAGGGATATCCTACAATGAGCAGTTCTTC.